The table lists the clone carrying this T cell receptor beta chain with a count of one. Antigen unknown. Method: immunoSEQ multiplex PCR; TCRdb's copy keeps in-frame clones and lacks some. This table holds approximately 170,000 clones, around 87% found once. This record belongs to a study of T cell responses to AZD1222 COVID-19 vaccine. Regarding the study as a whole: Spike-specific TCR breadth and depth both grew after two AZD1222 doses.

CDR1 is MGHRA, CDR2 YSYEKL, per germline. V shed 4 bases and J shed 2 bases, with 15 bases lying between them. The CDR3 contains 16 residues. This TCR came from an adult in good health. This sample comprised peripheral blood, obtained on day 0 of AZD1222 vaccination. The genes are TRBV4-1 and TRBJ1-5; D gene uncertain. In DNA form, the CDR3 reads TGCGCCAGCAGCCCACTTGGGAGGGCCCGCAATCAGCCCCAGCATTTT. It encodes CASSPLGRARNQPQHF.